What follows are 21 T cell receptor beta chains derived from one specimen sequenced in a study of metastatic and nonmetastatic thyroid tumors. TCRdb ran MiXCR on the PCR reads. Among 13,000 or so clones listed, over 20% were seen once. The entire patient cohort was treatment-naive prior to thyroid surgery. Specimen: adjacent normal tissue. These receptors were collected from a female donor with papillary thyroid cancer or a benign thyroid nodule (not recorded which). Some clones in this sample may be carry-over from other donors' samples.

This clone was observed at least ten times. This chain connects TRBV18 to TRBJ2-7; 7 bases agree with TRBD2. The CDR3 length is 14 residues. The germline V gene encodes CDR1 KGHSH and CDR2 LQKENI. V lost 3 bases and J lost 4; bases outside the gene matches: 6. The CDR3 here is CASSPSSGAYEQYF. In nucleotides, the CDR3 is TGTGCCAGCTCACCTTCCAGCGGGGCTTACGAGCAGTACTTC.

As for this clone: As the CDR3 is not closed by the conserved phenylalanine or tryptophan, this likely results from a read error. Because the CDR3's place on the DNA is in doubt, the DNA is left out and the CDR3 is given as listed by TCRdb. CDR3 sequence reads: CASSTGGLVLI. The gene calls are TRBV6-2 or TRBV6-3 and TRBJ2-1; TRBD2 reflects the table's D call only, with no check against the DNA. Germline CDR1 MNHEY, CDR2 SVGEGT. The length of the CDR3 is 11 amino acids, counting both ends.

This clone was recorded only once. An end of the junction differs from the germline gene, which may be a read error. The chain combines TRBV7-9 with TRBJ2-7, with 7 bases that match TRBD1. This CDR3 is 14 amino acids long. Germline V gives CDR1 SEHNR, CDR2 FQNEAQ (reference sequence). The chain's CDR3 is CASSPRDRVYEHYF. In DNA form, the CDR3 reads TGTGCCAGCAGCCCGCGCGACAGGGTCTACGAGCACTACTTC.

This clone was counted between two and nine times. The chain is built from TRBV2 and TRBJ2-5; 14 bases agree with TRBD2. Germline-derived CDR1 and CDR2 are SNHLY and FYNNEI. J was trimmed by 5 bases and V by 6 bases; bases with no gene match: 8. The CDR3 is made up of 16 amino acids. The CDR3 region is CASSRLAGGPWETQYF. The CDR3 DNA reads as TGTGCCAGCAGCAGACTAGCGGGAGGGCCGTGGGAGACCCAGTACTTC.

V and J are TRBV2 and TRBJ1-2, with unresolved D. Trimming took 6 bases from V and 6 from J, leaving 14 bases between them. The CDR3 covers 13 residues. Germline CDR1 reads SNHLY; CDR2 reads FYNNEI. The DNA of the CDR3 is TGTGCCAGCAGGGGCCTCGTCCCGAATGGCTACACCTTC. Translation: CASRGLVPNGYTF.

This clone was detected only a few times. This chain uses TRBV6-5 with TRBJ1-2, with D hard to call. V lost 2 bases, J lost 2 bases, and 15 bases lay in between. CDR1 MNHEY and CDR2 SVGAGI come from the germline V gene. The CDR3 contains 16 residues. This CDR3 reads CASSYGPKNTNYGYTF. The CDR3 nucleotides are TGTGCCAGCAGTTACGGACCGAAGAACACAAACTATGGCTACACCTTC.

The chain combines TRBV2 with TRBJ2-2; TRBD2 matches 13 bases. Losses at the gene ends were 2 bases for V and 5 bases for J; bases not matched to a gene: 2. This CDR3 spans 16 amino acids. CDR1 is SNHLY and CDR2 is FYNNEI in the germline V gene. The CDR3 loop reads CASSETSGRATGELFF. DNA of the CDR3: TGTGCCAGCAGTGAAACTAGCGGGAGGGCAACCGGGGAGCTGTTTTTT.

By share of the sample, this clone is medium-sized. The genes are TRBV19 and TRBJ1-1, with D perhaps matching TRBD1 (6 bases). Between the trimmed V and J ends, which lost 5 bases and 0 bases, there was a span of 13 bases. The CDR3 extends over 15 amino acids. Germline loops: CDR1 LNHDA, CDR2 SQIVND (reference sequence). The CDR3 nucleotides read TGTGCCAGTAGTGTACCGGGACAAGTGAACACTGAAGCTTTCTTT. This sequence encodes CASSVPGQVNTEAFF.

This clone was seen at least ten times. The rearrangement joins TRBV12-5 to TRBJ1-5, with D uncertain. The germline gives CDR1 LGHNT, CDR2 FRNRAP. This CDR3 has 17 residues. V was pared by 0 bases and J by 1 base, with 13 bases between. CDR3 bases: TGTGCTAGTGGTTTGGTACTTGGCAGAATAAGCAATCAGCCCCAGCATTTT. It translates to CASGLVLGRISNQPQHF.

This chain joins TRBV20-1 and TRBJ2-3, with D possibly matching TRBD1 (5 bases). The CDR3 is 14 amino acids. V dropped 6 bases and J dropped 1 base, with 14 bases sitting between them. The germline V gene encodes CDR1 DFQATT and CDR2 SNEGSKA (reference sequence). The CDR3 loop is CSAEDRVCTDTQYF. Here the CDR3 DNA reads TGCAGTGCAGAAGACAGAGTCTGCACAGATACGCAGTATTTT.

By share, this clone ranks as medium-sized. The CDR3 reads CASSFLSSYNEQFF. The CDR3 DNA is TGTGCCAGCAGCTTCCTCAGCTCCTACAATGAGCAGTTCTTC. This rearrangement joins TRBV11-2 to TRBJ2-1; D remains ambiguous. The germline V gene has CDR1 SGHAT and CDR2 FQNNGV. Trimming shortened V by 3 bases and J by 0 bases, and 6 bases separated the two germline ends. The CDR3 totals 14 residues.

This clone was picked up many times. A read error may be the cause here, since a much bigger clone is one base away. Different DNA sequences within this sample yield the same CDR3. The genes are TRBV2 and TRBJ2-3; D ambiguous. CDR3 length: 13 residues. Germline V gene sequence: CDR1 SNHLY, CDR2 FYNNEI. V gave up 8 bases and J gave up 6 bases, with 15 bases separating them. The CDR3 loop is CASGLFKDDTQYF. Written as DNA, the CDR3 is TGTGCCAGCGGGCTTTTCAAGGACGATACGCAGTATTTT. The variable domain in full, with the rest retrieved from reference TRBV2 and TRBJ2-3, is EPEVTQTPSHQVTQMGQEVILRCVPISNHLYFYWYRQILGQKVEFLVSFYNNEISEKSEIFDDQFSVERPDGSNFTLKIRSTKLEDSAMYFCASGLFKDDTQYFGPGTRLTVL.

This clone was observed many times. The chain carries TRBV20-1 and TRBJ2-1; TRBD2 aligns across 7 bases. Unmatched junction bases numbered 15, after V lost 0 bases and J lost 7 bases. Looked up from germline, CDR1 is DFQATT and CDR2 is SNEGSKA (reference sequence). This CDR3 region has 17 residues. The CDR3 spells CSARDLAQRAGVNEQFF. The CDR3 nucleotides are TGCAGTGCTAGAGATTTGGCCCAGCGGGCGGGGGTTAATGAGCAGTTCTTC.

This clone was recorded at least ten times. The chain carries TRBV14 and TRBJ1-4; no clear D. This CDR3 has 16 amino acids. Germline assignment: CDR1 SGHDN and CDR2 FVKESK. Trimming shortened V by 1 base and J by 8 bases, and 17 bases separated the two germline ends. The CDR3 here is CASSQGAFWGLEKLFF. DNA of the CDR3: TGTGCCAGCAGCCAAGGAGCGTTCTGGGGTTTGGAAAAACTGTTTTTT.

The rearrangement links TRBV15 to TRBJ2-7, with D possibly TRBD2 on 6 matching bases. This CDR3 comprises 13 residues. Germline CDR1 and CDR2: LNHNV and YYDKDF (reference sequence). V was pared by 0 bases and J by 12 bases, with 15 bases between. Here the CDR3 DNA reads TGTGCCACCAGCAGAGAGGGGGGAGGTCGAGTGTACTTC. Its translation: CATSREGGGRVYF.

This clone has a handful of counts. This sequence joins TRBV11-2 and TRBJ1-3; D uncertain. Germline V CDR1 and CDR2: SGHAT, FQNNGV. The CDR3 loop spans 13 amino acids. The V and J ends lost 0 bases and 4 bases respectively, with 4 bases between them. The CDR3 nucleotides read TGTGCCAGCAGCTTAGATGCCGGAAACACCATATATTTT. Protein: CASSLDAGNTIYF.

Only a few counts were recorded for this clone. This chain uses TRBV5-1 with TRBJ1-2; D unresolved. V was shortened by 4 bases and J by 4 bases, with 11 bases between the two germline ends. Germline CDR1 is SGHRS and CDR2 is YFSETQ. This CDR3 comprises 13 residues. The CDR3 spells CASSPYRTYGYTF. The CDR3 coding sequence is TGCGCCAGCAGCCCGTATCGCACCTATGGCTACACCTTC. The whole variable domain, remainder taken from reference TRBV5-1 and TRBJ1-2, is KAGVTQTPRYLIKTRGQQVTLSCSPISGHRSVSWYQQTPGQGLQFLFEYFSETQRNKGNFPGRFSGRQFSNSRSEMNVSTLELGDSALYLCASSPYRTYGYTFGSGTRLTVV.

V usage is TRBV12-3 or TRBV12-4 and J usage is TRBJ2-1; D tentatively fits TRBD1 or TRBD2 (5 bases each). Trimming stripped 10 bases from V and 7 bases from J, with 20 bases between. This CDR3 region has 14 residues. Here the CDR3 DNA reads TGTGCCACCAGCCGAGGCCCTGGGGGTAATGAGCAGTTCTTC. Amino acids: CATSRGPGGNEQFF.

By share, this clone counts as medium-sized. The chain uses TRBV2 and TRBJ1-2, with D tentatively TRBD1 (5 bases). Germline values: CDR1 SNHLY, CDR2 FYNNEI. CDR3 size: 13 residues. V was trimmed by 6 bases and J by 6 bases, leaving 14 bases between them. Written as DNA, the CDR3 is TGTGCCAGCAGCAAGCAGCTCAGGGATGGCTACACCTTC. Translated: CASSKQLRDGYTF.

This clone rates as large. This rearrangement joins TRBV6-2 or TRBV6-3 to TRBJ2-7; TRBD2 agrees at 7 bases. Per germline, CDR1 MNHEY and CDR2 SVGEGT. CDR3 length: 15 amino acids. J was trimmed by 8 bases and V by 0 bases; bases with no gene match: 10. Here the CDR3 reads CASSYSGGSLNKQYF. The CDR3 nucleotides read TGTGCCAGCAGTTACTCGGGCGGGAGCCTTAACAAGCAGTACTTC.

This clone was seen ten or more times. This chain uses TRBV9 with TRBJ2-1; D is perhaps TRBD2 (6 bases). The germline gives CDR1 SGDLS, CDR2 YYNGEE. Trimming pared 3 bases from V and 6 bases from J, leaving 16 bases between. This CDR3 has 15 residues. The CDR3 region has the DNA TGTGCCAGCAGCGCCGGGACCCTCGGGAGCAATGAGCAGTTCTTC. Its translation: CASSAGTLGSNEQFF.